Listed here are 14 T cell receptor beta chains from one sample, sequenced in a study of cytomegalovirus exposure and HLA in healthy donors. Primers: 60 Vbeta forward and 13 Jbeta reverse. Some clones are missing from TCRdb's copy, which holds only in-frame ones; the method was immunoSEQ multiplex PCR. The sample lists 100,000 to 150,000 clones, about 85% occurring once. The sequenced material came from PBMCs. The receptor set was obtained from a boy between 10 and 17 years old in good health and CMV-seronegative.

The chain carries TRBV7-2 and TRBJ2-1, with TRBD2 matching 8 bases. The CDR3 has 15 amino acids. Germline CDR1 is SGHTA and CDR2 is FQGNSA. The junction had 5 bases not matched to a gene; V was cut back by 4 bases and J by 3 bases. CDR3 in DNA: TGTGCCAGCAGCTCCGCCAGCGGGGGCTACAATGAGCAGTTCTTC. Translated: CASSSASGGYNEQFF.

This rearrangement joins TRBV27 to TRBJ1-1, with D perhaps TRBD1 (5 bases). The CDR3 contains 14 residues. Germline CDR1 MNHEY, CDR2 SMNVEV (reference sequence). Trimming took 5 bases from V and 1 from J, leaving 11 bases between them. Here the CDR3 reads CASSAGQRNTEAFF. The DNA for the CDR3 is TGTGCCAGCAGTGCAGGACAAAGGAACACTGAAGCTTTCTTT.

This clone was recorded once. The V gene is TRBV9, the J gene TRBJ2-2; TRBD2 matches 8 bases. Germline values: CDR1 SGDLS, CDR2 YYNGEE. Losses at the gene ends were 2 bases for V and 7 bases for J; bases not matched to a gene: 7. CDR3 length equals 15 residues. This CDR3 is CASSVLERGIGELFF. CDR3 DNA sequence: TGTGCCAGCAGCGTCCTGGAGCGGGGGATCGGGGAGCTGTTTTTT.

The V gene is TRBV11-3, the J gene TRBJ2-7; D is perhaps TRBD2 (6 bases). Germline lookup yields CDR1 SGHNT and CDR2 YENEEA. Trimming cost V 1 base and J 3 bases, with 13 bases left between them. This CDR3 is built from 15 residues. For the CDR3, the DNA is TGTGCCAGCAGCTTAGGTGTAGCGGATCTCTACGAGCAGTACTTC. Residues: CASSLGVADLYEQYF.

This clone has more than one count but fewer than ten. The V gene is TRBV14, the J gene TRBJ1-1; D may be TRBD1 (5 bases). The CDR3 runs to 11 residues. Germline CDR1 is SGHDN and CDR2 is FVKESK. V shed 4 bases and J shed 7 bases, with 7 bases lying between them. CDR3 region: CASSPGIEAFF. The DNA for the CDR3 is TGTGCCAGCAGCCCAGGGATTGAAGCTTTCTTT.

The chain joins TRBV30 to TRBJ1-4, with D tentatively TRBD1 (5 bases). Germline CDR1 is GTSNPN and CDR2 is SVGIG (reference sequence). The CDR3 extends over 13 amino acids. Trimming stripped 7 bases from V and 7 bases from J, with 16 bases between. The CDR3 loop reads CASSGGGGEKLFF. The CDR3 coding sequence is TGTGCCTCCTCCGGGGGGGGAGGTGAAAAACTGTTTTTT.

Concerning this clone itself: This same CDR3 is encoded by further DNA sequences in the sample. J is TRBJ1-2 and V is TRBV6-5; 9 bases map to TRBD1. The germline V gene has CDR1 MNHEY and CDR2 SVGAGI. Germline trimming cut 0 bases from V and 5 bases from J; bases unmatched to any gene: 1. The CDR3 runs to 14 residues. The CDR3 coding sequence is TGTGCCAGCAGTTACTCGACAGGGGGATATGGCTACACCTTC. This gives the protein CASSYSTGGYGYTF.

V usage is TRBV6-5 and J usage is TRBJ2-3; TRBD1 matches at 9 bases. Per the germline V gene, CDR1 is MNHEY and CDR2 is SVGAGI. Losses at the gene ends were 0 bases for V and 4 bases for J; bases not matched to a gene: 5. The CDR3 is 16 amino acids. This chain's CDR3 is CASSYSRQGVADTQYF. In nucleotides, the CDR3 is TGTGCCAGCAGTTACTCGAGACAGGGGGTTGCAGATACGCAGTATTTT.

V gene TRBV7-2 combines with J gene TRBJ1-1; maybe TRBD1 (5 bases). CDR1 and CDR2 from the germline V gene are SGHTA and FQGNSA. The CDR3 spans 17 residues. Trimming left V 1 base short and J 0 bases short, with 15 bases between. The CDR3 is CASSLVESGRVNTEAFF. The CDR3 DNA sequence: TGTGCCAGCAGCTTAGTAGAGTCAGGGAGGGTGAACACTGAAGCTTTCTTT.

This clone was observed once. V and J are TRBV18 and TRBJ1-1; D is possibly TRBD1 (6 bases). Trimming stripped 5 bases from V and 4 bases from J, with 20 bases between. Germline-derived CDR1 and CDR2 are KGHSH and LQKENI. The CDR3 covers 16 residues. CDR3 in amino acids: CASSAHEQGGGTEAFF. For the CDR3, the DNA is TGTGCCAGCTCAGCCCACGAACAGGGCGGCGGCACTGAAGCTTTCTTT.

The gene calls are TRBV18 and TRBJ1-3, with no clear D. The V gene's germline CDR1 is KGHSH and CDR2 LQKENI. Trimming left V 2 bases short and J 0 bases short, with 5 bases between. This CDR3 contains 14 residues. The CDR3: CASSPNSSGNTIYF. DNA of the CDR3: TGTGCCAGCTCACCAAACAGCTCTGGAAACACCATATATTTT. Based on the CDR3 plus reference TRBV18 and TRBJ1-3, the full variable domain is NAGVMQNPRHLVRRRGQEARLRCSPMKGHSHVYWYRQLPEEGLKFMVYLQKENIIDESGMPKERFSAEFPKEGPSILRIQQVVRGDSAAYFCASSPNSSGNTIYFGEGSWLTVV.

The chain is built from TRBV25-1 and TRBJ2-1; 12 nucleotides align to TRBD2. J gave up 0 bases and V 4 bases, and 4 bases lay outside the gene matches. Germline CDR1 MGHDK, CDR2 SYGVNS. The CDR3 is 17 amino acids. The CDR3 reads CASSGTSGDTSYNEQFF. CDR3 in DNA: TGTGCCAGCAGTGGGACTAGCGGGGATACCTCCTACAATGAGCAGTTCTTC.

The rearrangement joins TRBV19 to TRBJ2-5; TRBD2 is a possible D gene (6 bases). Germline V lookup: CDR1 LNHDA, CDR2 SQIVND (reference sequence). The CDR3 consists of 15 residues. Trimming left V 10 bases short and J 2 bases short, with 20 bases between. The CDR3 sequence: CATSVGLGDQETQYF. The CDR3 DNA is TGTGCCACGTCCGTGGGACTTGGCGATCAAGAGACCCAGTACTTC.

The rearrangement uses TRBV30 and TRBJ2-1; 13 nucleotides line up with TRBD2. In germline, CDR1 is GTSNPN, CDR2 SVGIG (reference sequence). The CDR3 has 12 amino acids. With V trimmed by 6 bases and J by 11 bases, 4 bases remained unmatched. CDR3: CACRTSGRKQFF. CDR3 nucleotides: TGTGCCTGTCGGACTAGCGGGAGAAAGCAGTTCTTC.